These T cell receptor beta chains were read from a single sample in a study of cytomegalovirus exposure and HLA in healthy donors. Some clones are missing from TCRdb's copy, which holds only in-frame ones; the method was immunoSEQ multiplex PCR. This table holds about 100,000 clones, roughly 78% found once. Sequencing input: PBMCs. These receptors all stem from a woman aged 60-75 years in good health and CMV-seronegative. CDR3s include the opening cysteine and the closing phenylalanine or tryptophan. D genes are given only for firm matches. The size field is filled for only some rows; it gives once, few, many or a size class.

J gene | clone size | D gene | V gene | CDR3 DNA | CDR3 protein
TRBJ2-5 | - | - | TRBV6-1 | TGTGCCAGCAGTGAAGGCAGGGTTGGGGAGACCCAGTACTTC | CASSEGRVGETQYF
TRBJ2-1 | - | - | TRBV4-1 | TGCGCCAGCAGCGGACAGATGAGCTCCTACAATGAGCAGTTCTTC | CASSGQMSSYNEQFF
TRBJ1-1 | - | - | TRBV5-6 | TGTGCCAGCAGCTTGAAACAGGGCGGGAGGTCGCTCCGGACTGAAGCTTTCTTT | CASSLKQGGRSLRTEAFF
TRBJ1-1 | once | - | TRBV9 | TGTGCCAGCAGCGTAGCCCCTGGGGGAGGTTATGAAGCTTTCTTT | CASSVAPGGGYEAFF
TRBJ1-1 | few | - | TRBV5-6 | TGTGCCAGCAGCTTGGTGCAGGACACTGAAGCTTTCTTT | CASSLVQDTEAFF
TRBJ1-2 | - | TRBD1 | TRBV28 | TGTGCCAGCAGTGCTAGACAGGGGAACCTAGGCTACACCTTC | CASSARQGNLGYTF
TRBJ2-2 | - | TRBD2 | TRBV7-9 | TGTGCCAGCCCTGGGCATAGCGGGAGGAACACCGGGGAGCTGTTTTTT | CASPGHSGRNTGELFF
TRBJ1-4 | - | - | TRBV7-9 | TGTGCCAGCAGTCGCGGGGGAGTTGCAACTAATGAAAAACTGTTTTTT | CASSRGGVATNEKLFF
TRBJ2-7 | - | TRBD2 | TRBV10-2 | TGCGCCAGCAGTGGACTAGCGGGGGGCCGGGAGCAGTACTTC | CASSGLAGGREQYF
TRBJ1-1 | once | - | TRBV2 | TGTGCCAGCGCCTGGGGGGAAAACACTGAAGCTTTCTTT | CASAWGENTEAFF
TRBJ2-7 | few | TRBD2 | TRBV28 | TGTGCCAGCATCCGAGCGGGAGAACGCTACGAGCAGTACTTC | CASIRAGERYEQYF
TRBJ1-2 | - | TRBD1 | TRBV14 | TGTGCCAGCAGCCCCCAGGGGGACTATGGCTACACCTTC | CASSPQGDYGYTF
TRBJ1-1 | - | - | TRBV7-9 | TGTGCCAGCAGTCCCCGAGCGGGGGACACTGAAGCTTTCTTT | CASSPRAGDTEAFF
TRBJ1-5 | - | - | TRBV7-9 | TGTGCCAGCAGCTTAGCGCAGGCAGGGCGCAATCAGCCCCAGCATTTT | CASSLAQAGRNQPQHF
TRBJ2-2 | - | - | TRBV7-2 | TGTGCCAGCAGCTTCGGTTCCCTGAACACCGGGGAGCTGTTTTTT | CASSFGSLNTGELFF
TRBJ2-3 | - | TRBD1 | TRBV5-1 | TGCGCCAGCAGCTTGTCGACAGGGGGCGGAACAGATACGCAGTATTTT | CASSLSTGGGTDTQYF
TRBJ2-2 | few | TRBD2 | TRBV30 | TGTGCCTGGAATGGACTAGCGGGACCCCGGTCCCCAAATTCGAACACCGGGGAGCTGTTTTTT | CAWNGLAGPRSPNSNTGELFF
TRBJ1-2 | - | TRBD1 | TRBV18 | TGTGCCAGCTCACCTACCGGGACAGTACCCCGAATTGGCTACACCTTC | CASSPTGTVPRIGYTF
TRBJ2-5 | few | - | TRBV7-2 | TGTGCCAGCAGCTTACGGACTAACAGCCAAGAGACCCAGTACTTC | CASSLRTNSQETQYF
TRBJ2-1 | - | - | TRBV19 | TGTGCCAGTAGTATAGATCAGCCCGGGACTCAGCAGTTCTTC | CASSIDQPGTQQFF
TRBJ2-7 | - | - | TRBV7-8 | TGTGCCAGCAGCTTAATGGGCAACTACGAGCAGTACTTC | CASSLMGNYEQYF
TRBJ2-3 | - | - | TRBV4-3 | TGCGCCAGCAGCCAAGCGACAGTCTCTAGCACAGATACGCAGTATTTT | CASSQATVSSTDTQYF
TRBJ1-6 | - | TRBD1 | TRBV7-9 | TGTGCCAGCAGCAAAGGACAGGGGGATTCACCCCTCCACTTT | CASSKGQGDSPLHF
TRBJ1-3 | - | - | TRBV5-1 | TGCGCCAGCAGCTTCGGAGGTACTGGAAACACCATATATTTT | CASSFGGTGNTIYF
TRBJ2-5 | - | - | TRBV6-1 | TGTGCCAGCAGTGAATTGGCCTACCAAGAGACCCAGTACTTC | CASSELAYQETQYF
TRBJ2-2 | - | - | TRBV23-1 | TGCGCCAGCAGTCAATCTGGTGGGAGGCAAAACACCGGGGAGCTGTTTTTT | CASSQSGGRQNTGELFF
TRBJ2-5 | - | TRBD1 | TRBV9 | TGTGCCAGCAGCGCTGGGGGGACAGGGCAAGAGACCCAGTACTTC | CASSAGGTGQETQYF
TRBJ1-2 | - | TRBD1 | TRBV5-6 | TGTGCCAGCAGCTTGGTCGACAGGGACAAACTTGGCTACACCTTC | CASSLVDRDKLGYTF
TRBJ2-1 | - | TRBD2 | TRBV6-5 | TGTGCCAGCAAAGCCGGGACTAGCGGTCGGAATGAGCAGTTCTTC | CASKAGTSGRNEQFF
TRBJ2-7 | - | TRBD2 | TRBV27 | TGTGCCAGCAGTTCGCTGACTAGCGCAAGCTCCTACGAGCAGTACTTC | CASSSLTSASSYEQYF
TRBJ2-3 | - | - | TRBV5-1 | TGCGCCAGCAGCTTGGGGCAGGTAGAAGATACGCAGTATTTT | CASSLGQVEDTQYF
TRBJ1-2 | - | - | TRBV6-5 | TGTGCCAGCAGTTACGCCGACGGGTCTAACTATGGCTACACCTTC | CASSYADGSNYGYTF
TRBJ2-7 | - | TRBD1 | TRBV7-9 | TGTGCCAGCAGCAGGGGGCCAAGCGACGAGCAGTACTTC | CASSRGPSDEQYF
TRBJ1-4 | few | TRBD1 | TRBV2 | TGTGCCAGCAGCGGCCAGGGGGAACAGAAACTGTTTTTT | CASSGQGEQKLFF
TRBJ2-7 | - | - | TRBV4-3 | TGCGCCAGCAGCGCCCCTGTTGGGGGGGCCACCTACGAGCAGTACTTC | CASSAPVGGATYEQYF
TRBJ2-5 | - | - | TRBV7-9 | TGTGCCAGCAGCTCCGTCGGGGAGACCCAGTACTTC | CASSSVGETQYF
TRBJ2-5 | - | - | TRBV30 | TGTGCCTGGAATGCGGGTTCCGAGACCCAGTACTTC | CAWNAGSETQYF
TRBJ2-7 | - | - | TRBV5-3 | TGTGCCAGAAGCTTGGGAGAGACATGCAGACACTACGAGCAGTACTTC | CARSLGETCRHYEQYF
TRBJ1-1 | once | - | TRBV18 | TGTGCCAGCTTCGCGATTCCGGGAGCGAACACTGAAGCTTTCTTT | CASFAIPGANTEAFF
TRBJ2-1 | - | TRBD2 | TRBV19 | TGTGCCAGTGGGACTAGCGCTTACAATGAGCAGTTCTTC | CASGTSAYNEQFF
TRBJ2-1 | few | TRBD2 | TRBV7-2 | TGTGCCAGCAGGGGTACGGGGGGGCCGAGGTACAATGAGCAGTTCTTC | CASRGTGGPRYNEQFF
TRBJ1-5 | - | - | TRBV19 | TGTGCCAGTAGTTTATCAACAGGGTGGGCCAATCAGCCCCAGCATTTT | CASSLSTGWANQPQHF
TRBJ2-2 | once | - | TRBV10-3 | TGTGCCATCAGTGAGCCGGCCGGGGAGCTGTTTTTT | CAISEPAGELFF
TRBJ2-1 | - | - | TRBV19 | TGTGCCAGTAGTATACAGGTTGGGCCTCATGAGCAGTTCTTC | CASSIQVGPHEQFF
TRBJ1-2 | - | - | TRBV19 | TGTGCCAGTAGTATAGACGACAGCCGCCCCGCGGATGGCTACACCTTC | CASSIDDSRPADGYTF
TRBJ1-1 | few | - | TRBV25-1 | TGTGCCAGCAGTGAACGGAGGAACACTGAAGCTTTCTTT | CASSERRNTEAFF
TRBJ1-2 | - | - | TRBV6-1 | TGTGCCAGCAGTGAAGGTGGAGGGAAGGATGGCTACACCTTC | CASSEGGGKDGYTF
TRBJ1-1 | - | - | TRBV7-9 | TGTGCCAGCAGCAAGGGATCATTGACAGTAGCTGAAGCTTTCTTT | CASSKGSLTVAEAFF
TRBJ2-1 | - | TRBD2 | TRBV7-2 | TGTGCCAGCAGCTTATCAGCGGGGAGCTCCTACAATGAGCAGTTCTTC | CASSLSAGSSYNEQFF
TRBJ1-2 | few | TRBD1 | TRBV7-2 | TGTGCCAGCAGCCCGAGACAGGGGATGGGCTATGGCTACACCTTC | CASSPRQGMGYGYTF
TRBJ2-7 | medium-sized | TRBD1 | TRBV6-5 | TGTGCCAGCAGTCGAGACAGGGGACACCTCTACGAGCAGTACTTC | CASSRDRGHLYEQYF
TRBJ2-7 | - | TRBD1 | TRBV7-9 | TGTGCCAGCAGCGCGCCGGGACAGGGGGCGTACGAGCAGTACTTC | CASSAPGQGAYEQYF
TRBJ2-3 | few | - | TRBV5-4 | TGTGCCAGCAGCTTGGTCCCGGGGGGACAAACCACAGATACGCAGTATTTT | CASSLVPGGQTTDTQYF
TRBJ2-1 | - | TRBD2 | TRBV5-6 | TGTGCCAGCAGCTGGAGCGGGGGGTTCGAAGGTGAGCAGTTCTTC | CASSWSGGFEGEQFF
TRBJ2-7 | once | - | TRBV12-2 | TGTGCAAGTCGCTTAGAGGGGGGACTAGCGGCCACCTACGAGCAGTACTTC | CASRLEGGLAATYEQYF
TRBJ1-1 | - | - | TRBV14 | TGTGCCAGCAGCCAAGATCGGAGTACCACTGAAGCTTTCTTT | CASSQDRSTTEAFF
TRBJ2-5 | - | TRBD2 | TRBV5-1 | TGCGCCAGCAGCGCCGGGACTAGCGGGTTACGCCCAGGCCAAGAGACCCAGTACTTC | CASSAGTSGLRPGQETQYF